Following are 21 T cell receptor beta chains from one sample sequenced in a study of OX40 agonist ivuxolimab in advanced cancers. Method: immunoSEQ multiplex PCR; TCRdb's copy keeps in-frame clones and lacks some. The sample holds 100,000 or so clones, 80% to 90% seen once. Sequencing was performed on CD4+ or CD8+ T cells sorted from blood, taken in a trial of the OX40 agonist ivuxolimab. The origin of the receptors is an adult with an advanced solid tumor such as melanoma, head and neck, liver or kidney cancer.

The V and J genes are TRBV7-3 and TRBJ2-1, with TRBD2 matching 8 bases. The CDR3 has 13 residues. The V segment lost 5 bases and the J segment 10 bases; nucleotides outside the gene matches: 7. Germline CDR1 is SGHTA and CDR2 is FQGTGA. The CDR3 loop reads CASSLSGGREQFF. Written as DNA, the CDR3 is TGTGCCAGCAGCCTTTCGGGGGGGCGAGAGCAGTTCTTC. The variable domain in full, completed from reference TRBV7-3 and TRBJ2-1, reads GAGVSQTPSNKVTEKGKYVELRCDPISGHTALYWYRQSLGQGPEFLIYFQGTGAADDSGLPNDRFFAVRPEGSVSTLKIQRTERGDSAVYLCASSLSGGREQFFGPGTRLTVL.

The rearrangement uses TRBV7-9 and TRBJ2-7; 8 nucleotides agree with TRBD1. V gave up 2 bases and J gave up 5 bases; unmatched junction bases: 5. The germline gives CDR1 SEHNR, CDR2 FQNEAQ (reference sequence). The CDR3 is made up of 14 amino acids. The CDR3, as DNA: TGTGCCAGCAGCTTATCAGGGGGCATGGACGAGCAGTACTTC. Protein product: CASSLSGGMDEQYF.

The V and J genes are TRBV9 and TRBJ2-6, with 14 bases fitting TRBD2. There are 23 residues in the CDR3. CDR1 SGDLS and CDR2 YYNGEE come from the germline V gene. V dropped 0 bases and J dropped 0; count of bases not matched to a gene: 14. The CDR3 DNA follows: TGTGCCAGCAGCGTAGATGATTCAGGACTAGCGGGAGGAACCTCCTCTGGGGCCAACGTCCTGACTTTC. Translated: CASSVDDSGLAGGTSSGANVLTF.

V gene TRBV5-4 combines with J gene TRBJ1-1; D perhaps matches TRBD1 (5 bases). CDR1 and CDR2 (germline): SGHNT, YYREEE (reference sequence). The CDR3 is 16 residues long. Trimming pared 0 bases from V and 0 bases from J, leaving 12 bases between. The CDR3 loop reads CASSLGGNRMNTEAFF. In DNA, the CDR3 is TGTGCCAGCAGCTTGGGGGGGAACAGAATGAACACTGAAGCTTTCTTT.

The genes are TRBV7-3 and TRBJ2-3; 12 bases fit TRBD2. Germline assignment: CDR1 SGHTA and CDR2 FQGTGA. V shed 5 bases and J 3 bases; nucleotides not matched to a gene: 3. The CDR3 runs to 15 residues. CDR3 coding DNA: TGTGCCAGCAGCCGCACTAGCGGGAGGACAGATACGCAGTATTTT. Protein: CASSRTSGRTDTQYF.

This CDR3 reads CASSWDRSNTGELFF. In nucleotides, the CDR3 is TGTGCCAGCAGCTGGGACAGATCGAACACCGGGGAGCTGTTTTTT. The chain employs TRBV13 and TRBJ2-2, with 7 bases that match TRBD1. Per germline, CDR1 PRHDT and CDR2 FYEKMQ (reference sequence). The trim removed 4 bases at V and 0 bases at J, leaving 2 bases unmatched. The CDR3 is 15 residues long.

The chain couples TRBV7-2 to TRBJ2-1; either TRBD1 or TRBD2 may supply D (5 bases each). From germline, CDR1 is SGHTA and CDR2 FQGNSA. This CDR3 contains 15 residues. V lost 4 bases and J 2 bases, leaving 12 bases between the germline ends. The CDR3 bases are TGTGCCAGCAGCTCCTCGGGGACCGCCTACAATGAGCAGTTCTTC. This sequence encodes CASSSSGTAYNEQFF. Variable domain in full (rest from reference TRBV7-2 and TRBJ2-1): GAGVSQSPSNKVTEKGKDVELRCDPISGHTALYWYRQSLGQGLEFLIYFQGNSAPDKSGLPSDRFSAERTGGSVSTLTIQRTQQEDSAVYLCASSSSGTAYNEQFFGPGTRLTVL.

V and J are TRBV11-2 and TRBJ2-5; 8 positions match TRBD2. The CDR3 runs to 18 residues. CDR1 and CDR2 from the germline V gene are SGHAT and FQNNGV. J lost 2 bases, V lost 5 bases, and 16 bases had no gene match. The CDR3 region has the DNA TGTGCCAGCAGCCCACCAGGGAACCTAGCGGGCGCACAAGAGACCCAGTACTTC. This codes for CASSPPGNLAGAQETQYF.

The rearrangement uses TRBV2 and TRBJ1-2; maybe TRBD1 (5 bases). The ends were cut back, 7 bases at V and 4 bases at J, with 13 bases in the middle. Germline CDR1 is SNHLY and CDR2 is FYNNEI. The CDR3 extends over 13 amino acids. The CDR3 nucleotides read TGTGCCAGCATCTACAGACAGCGCTATGGCTACACCTTC. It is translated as CASIYRQRYGYTF.

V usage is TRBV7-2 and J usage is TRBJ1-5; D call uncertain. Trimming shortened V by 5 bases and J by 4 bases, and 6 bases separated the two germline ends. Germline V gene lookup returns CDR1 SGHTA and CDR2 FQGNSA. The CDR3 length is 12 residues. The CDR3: CASSPTNQPQHF. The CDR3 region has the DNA TGTGCCAGCAGCCCGACTAATCAGCCCCAGCATTTT.

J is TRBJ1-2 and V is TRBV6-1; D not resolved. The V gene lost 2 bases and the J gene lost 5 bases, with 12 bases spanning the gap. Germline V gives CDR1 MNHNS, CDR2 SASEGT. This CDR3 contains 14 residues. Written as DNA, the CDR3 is TGTGCCAGCAGTGAATACGAGGGCAGGTATGGCTACACCTTC. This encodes CASSEYEGRYGYTF.

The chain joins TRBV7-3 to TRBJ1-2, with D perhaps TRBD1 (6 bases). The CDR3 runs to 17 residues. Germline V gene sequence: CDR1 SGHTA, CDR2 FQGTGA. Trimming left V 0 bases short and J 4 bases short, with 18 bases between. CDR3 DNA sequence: TGTGCCAGCAGCTTAACGGGAGGACAGCGGACCTTCTATGGCTACACCTTC. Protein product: CASSLTGGQRTFYGYTF.

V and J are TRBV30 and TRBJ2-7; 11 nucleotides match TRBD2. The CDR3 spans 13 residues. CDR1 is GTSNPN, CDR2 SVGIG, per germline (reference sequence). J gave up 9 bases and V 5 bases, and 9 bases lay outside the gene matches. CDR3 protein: CAWGTSGLRGQYF. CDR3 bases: TGTGCCTGGGGGACTAGCGGTTTGCGGGGGCAGTACTTC.

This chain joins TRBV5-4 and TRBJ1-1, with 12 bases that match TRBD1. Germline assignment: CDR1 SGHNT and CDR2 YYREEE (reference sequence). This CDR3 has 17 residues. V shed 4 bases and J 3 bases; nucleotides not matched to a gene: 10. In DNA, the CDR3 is TGTGCCAGCAGCCCCGGGACAGGGGGCGTTGTTCACACTGAAGCTTTCTTT. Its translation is CASSPGTGGVVHTEAFF.

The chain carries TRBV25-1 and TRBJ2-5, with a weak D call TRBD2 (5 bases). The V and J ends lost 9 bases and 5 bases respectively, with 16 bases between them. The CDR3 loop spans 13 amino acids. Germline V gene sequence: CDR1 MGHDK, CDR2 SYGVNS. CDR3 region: CASQVGVVETQYF. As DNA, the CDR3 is TGTGCCAGTCAGGTCGGGGTTGTGGAGACCCAGTACTTC.

CDR3: CASSTVGQSNTEAFF. The DNA of the CDR3 is TGTGCCAGCAGCACAGTGGGACAGTCGAACACTGAAGCTTTCTTT. V gene TRBV7-2 combines with J gene TRBJ1-1; 7 bases map to TRBD1. V lost 5 bases and J lost 1; bases outside the gene matches: 7. Germline V gene sequence: CDR1 SGHTA, CDR2 FQGNSA. There are 15 residues in the CDR3.

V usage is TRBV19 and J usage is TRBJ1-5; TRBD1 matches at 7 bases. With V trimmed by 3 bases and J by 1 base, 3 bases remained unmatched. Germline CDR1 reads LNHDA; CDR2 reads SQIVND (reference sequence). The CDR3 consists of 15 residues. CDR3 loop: CASSMTGSSNQPQHF. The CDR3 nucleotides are TGTGCCAGTAGTATGACAGGGAGCAGCAATCAGCCCCAGCATTTT.

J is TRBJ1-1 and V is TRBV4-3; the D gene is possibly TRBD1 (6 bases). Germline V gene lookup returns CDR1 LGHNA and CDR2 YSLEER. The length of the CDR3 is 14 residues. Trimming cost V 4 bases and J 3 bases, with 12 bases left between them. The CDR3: CASSPRDKYTEAFF. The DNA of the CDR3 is TGCGCCAGCAGCCCCCGGGACAAATACACTGAAGCTTTCTTT.

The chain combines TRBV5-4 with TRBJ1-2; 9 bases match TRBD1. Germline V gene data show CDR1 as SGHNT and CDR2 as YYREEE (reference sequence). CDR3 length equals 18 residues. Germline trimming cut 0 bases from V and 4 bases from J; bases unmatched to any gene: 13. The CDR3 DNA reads TGTGCCAGCAGCTTGGGAGGGCCGGGACAGGGTGTGGGCTATGGCTACACCTTC. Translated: CASSLGGPGQGVGYGYTF. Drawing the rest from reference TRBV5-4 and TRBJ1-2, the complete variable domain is ETGVTQSPTHLIKTRGQQVTLRCSSQSGHNTVSWYQQALGQGPQFIFQYYREEENGRGNFPPRFSGLQFPNYSSELNVNALELDDSALYLCASSLGGPGQGVGYGYTFGSGTRLTVV.

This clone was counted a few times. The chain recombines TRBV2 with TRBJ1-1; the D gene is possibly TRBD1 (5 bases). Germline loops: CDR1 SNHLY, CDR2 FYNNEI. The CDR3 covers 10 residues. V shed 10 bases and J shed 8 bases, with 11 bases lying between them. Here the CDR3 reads CAMGTEEAFF. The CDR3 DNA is TGTGCCATGGGGACGGAAGAAGCTTTCTTT.

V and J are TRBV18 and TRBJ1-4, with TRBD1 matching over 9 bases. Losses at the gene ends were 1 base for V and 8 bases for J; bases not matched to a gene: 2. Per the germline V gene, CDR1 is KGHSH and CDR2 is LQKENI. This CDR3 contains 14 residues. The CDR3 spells CASSPRTGDEKLFF. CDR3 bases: TGTGCCAGCTCACCACGGACAGGGGACGAAAAACTGTTTTTT.